The clone carrying this T cell receptor (beta chain) was seen ten or more times. The data belong to a study of metastatic and nonmetastatic thyroid tumors. Thyroid surgery had not been preceded by any treatment in any patient. MiXCR reprocessed the PCR reads for TCRdb. Among about 25,000 clones listed, roughly an eighth were seen once. What was sequenced was blood. This TCR was sampled from a female donor with papillary thyroid cancer or a benign thyroid nodule (not recorded which). Some clones in this sample may be carry-over from other donors' samples.

CDR3: CASSQEEQGSGANVLTF. CDR3 nucleotide sequence: TGCGCCAGCAGCCAAGAGGAGCAGGGCTCCGGGGCCAACGTCCTGACTTTC. The chain is built from TRBV4-1 and TRBJ2-6; TRBD1 is a possible D gene (5 bases). The CDR3 loop spans 17 amino acids. V gave up 0 bases and J gave up 4 bases, with 13 bases separating them. Germline CDR1 MGHRA, CDR2 YSYEKL.